The 16 T cell receptor beta chains below were found in one sample sequenced in a study of T cell responses to AZD1222 COVID-19 vaccine. Only in-frame clones appear in the TCRdb table, and some are missing; sequencing was by immunoSEQ multiplex PCR. In the table there are over 150,000 clones, 88% of which are singletons. The sequencing used peripheral blood, collected 28 days after the second AZD1222 dose. These receptors were obtained from an adult who received the AZD1222 COVID-19 vaccine.

This chain joins TRBV7-2 and TRBJ2-3; no clear D gene. Germline lookup yields CDR1 SGHTA and CDR2 FQGNSA. Trimming stripped 3 bases from V and 10 bases from J, with 14 bases between. This CDR3 region has 13 residues. CDR3 nucleotide sequence: TGTGCCAGCAGCTTGAAGTTAGTCGAAGCGCAGTATTTT. Encoded protein: CASSLKLVEAQYF.

This clone was detected only a few times. The chain employs TRBV6-6 and TRBJ1-1; 10 nucleotides line up with TRBD1. The CDR3 runs 16 residues. The V gene end was trimmed by 10 bases and the J gene end by 5 bases; junction bases not matched to a gene: 16. Germline V gene data show CDR1 as MNHNY and CDR2 as SVGAGI (reference sequence). The CDR3 sequence: CATLLGTGAFGTEAFF. In nucleotides, the CDR3 is TGTGCCACCCTCCTTGGGACAGGGGCCTTTGGAACTGAAGCTTTCTTT.

V gene TRBV30 combines with J gene TRBJ1-2; D gene ambiguous. There are 13 residues in the CDR3. The ends were cut back, 4 bases at V and 7 bases at J, with 16 bases in the middle. Germline V gene lookup returns CDR1 GTSNPN and CDR2 SVGIG (reference sequence). The CDR3 region is CAWTSLGISGYTF. DNA of the CDR3: TGTGCCTGGACCTCTTTGGGGATTTCTGGCTACACCTTC.

The rearrangement uses TRBV5-5 and TRBJ1-6, with a possible D match to TRBD1 (5 bases). Germline CDR1 SGHKS, CDR2 YYEKEE (reference sequence). The CDR3 is made up of 15 amino acids. Trimming pared 4 bases from V and 6 bases from J, leaving 14 bases between. The CDR3 region is CASSRLGGSNSPLHF. CDR3 DNA: TGTGCCAGCAGCAGGCTGGGGGGAAGTAATTCACCCCTCCACTTT.

This clone has a handful of counts. The chain employs TRBV9 and TRBJ2-1; 11 positions agree with TRBD1. V shed 0 bases and J 6 bases; nucleotides not matched to a gene: 5. Germline CDR1 SGDLS, CDR2 YYNGEE. The CDR3 runs to 16 residues. The chain's CDR3 is CASSVEDRGLGNEQFF. DNA of the CDR3: TGTGCCAGCAGCGTAGAGGACAGGGGGCTCGGCAATGAGCAGTTCTTC.

The chain combines TRBV24-1 with TRBJ1-4; 9 bases align to TRBD1. Germline assignment: CDR1 KGHDR and CDR2 SFDVKD. V was clipped by 4 bases and J by 0 bases; unmatched bases: 8. The CDR3 runs to 18 residues. CDR3 region: CATSDSQGAGATNEKLFF. In nucleotides, the CDR3 is TGTGCCACCAGTGACTCACAGGGGGCAGGTGCAACTAATGAAAAACTGTTTTTT.

The gene calls are TRBV4-1 and TRBJ2-1; 13 bases are shared with TRBD2. CDR3 length: 16 amino acids. V lost 2 bases to trimming and J lost 7 bases; unmatched junction nucleotides: 5. The germline gives CDR1 MGHRA, CDR2 YSYEKL. The CDR3 nucleotides read TGCGCCAGCAGCCAATTTACTAGCGGGGGGGCGAATGAGCAGTTCTTC. Translating it yields CASSQFTSGGANEQFF.

The chain carries TRBV9 and TRBJ2-3, with 11 bases that match TRBD2. The germline V gene has CDR1 SGDLS and CDR2 YYNGEE. The CDR3 has 14 amino acids. With 0 bases clipped from V and 8 bases from J, the junction kept 2 bases outside the gene matches. The CDR3 protein is CASSVETSGATQYF. The CDR3 region has the DNA TGTGCCAGCAGCGTAGAGACTAGCGGGGCTACGCAGTATTTT.

The V call is TRBV6-2 or TRBV6-3, the J call TRBJ2-1; 10 bases are shared with TRBD2. CDR1 and CDR2 (germline): MNHEY, SVGEGT. Losses at the gene ends were 0 bases for V and 4 bases for J; bases not matched to a gene: 3. The CDR3 extends over 16 amino acids. CDR3 DNA sequence: TGTGCCAGCAGTTACTCCAGCGGGGGGGCTTACAATGAGCAGTTCTTC. This translates into CASSYSSGGAYNEQFF.

This clone turned up a few times. V and J are TRBV7-3 and TRBJ2-3, with 7 bases identical to TRBD2. J gave up 7 bases and V 3 bases, and 13 bases lay outside the gene matches. This CDR3 is built from 16 residues. Germline V gene lookup returns CDR1 SGHTA and CDR2 FQGTGA. The CDR3 loop reads CASSLSPSGNMYTQYF. The DNA of the CDR3 is TGTGCCAGCAGCTTGAGTCCTAGCGGTAACATGTATACGCAGTATTTT.

This clone was detected only once. The V call is TRBV7-9, the J call TRBJ2-7, with 7 bases fitting TRBD2. The CDR3 contains 18 residues. Germline V gene data show CDR1 as SEHNR and CDR2 as FQNEAQ (reference sequence). The trim removed 4 bases at V and 5 bases at J, leaving 20 bases unmatched. The CDR3 DNA reads as TGTGCCAGCAGCTACCCAGTCATCCGGGGAGGGCTCCCCCACGAGCAGTACTTC. This translates into CASSYPVIRGGLPHEQYF.

A few counts support this clone. The V and J genes are TRBV29-1 and TRBJ1-6; 9 nucleotides match TRBD1. Germline CDR1 reads SQVTM; CDR2 reads ANQGSEA. This CDR3 contains 13 residues. Trimming removed 7 bases from V and 7 bases from J; junction bases left unmatched: 5. CDR3 residues: CSAGQGGNSPLHF. CDR3 in DNA: TGCAGCGCGGGACAGGGCGGGAATTCACCCCTCCACTTT.

The V and J genes are TRBV5-6 and TRBJ2-3; possibly TRBD2 for D (5 bases). Germline V lookup: CDR1 SGHDT, CDR2 YYEEEE. This CDR3 has 13 residues. Between the trimmed V and J ends, which lost 3 bases and 6 bases, there was a span of 11 bases. CDR3 DNA: TGTGCCAGCAGCTCCACTCGAGGGGATACGCAGTATTTT. As protein: CASSSTRGDTQYF.

V and J are TRBV7-9 and TRBJ2-2, with 9 bases aligning to TRBD1. The V gene end was trimmed by 0 bases and the J gene end by 9 bases; junction bases not matched to a gene: 8. Germline values: CDR1 SEHNR, CDR2 FQNEAQ (reference sequence). The CDR3 is 16 amino acids. For the CDR3, the DNA is TGTGCCAGCAGCTTAGCCGGGACAGGGACCTCCCGGGAGCTGTTTTTT. Its protein product is CASSLAGTGTSRELFF.

The gene calls are TRBV5-4 and TRBJ2-1; the match to TRBD1 covers 9 bases. CDR3 size: 13 residues. CDR1 is SGHNT, CDR2 YYREEE, per germline (reference sequence). V gave up 8 bases and J gave up 7 bases; unmatched junction bases: 7. CDR3 loop: CASHRGLGNEQFF. The CDR3 DNA reads as TGTGCCAGTCACAGGGGGCTAGGGAATGAGCAGTTCTTC.

The chain is built from TRBV29-1 and TRBJ2-7; 9 bases line up with TRBD1. The ends lost 6 bases at V and 2 bases at J; junction bases unmatched: 2. In germline, CDR1 is SQVTM, CDR2 ANQGSEA. The CDR3 runs to 12 residues. In nucleotides, the CDR3 is TGCAGCGTCCGGGACAGGGCCTACGAGCAGTACTTC. Its translation is CSVRDRAYEQYF.